This T cell receptor (beta chain) was sequenced for a study of T cells in Graves' hyperthyroidism and ophthalmopathy. Amplified regions were TCR beta CDR3 sequences from RNA transcripts. First-round RT-PCR with HTBI primers amplified the TCR CDR3 region. One entry per CDR3 protein results from TCRdb running MiXCR on the multiplex PCR reads. Of 500,000 or so distinct CDR3 sequences listed, 15% to 20% are singletons. Study-wide results and caveats: Ophthalmopathy onset followed model prediction by a median about six months.

V was pared by 4 bases and J by 6 bases, with 4 bases of the junction left unmatched. The CDR3 totals 14 residues. From germline, CDR1 is MNHEY and CDR2 SVGAGI. Regarding this clonotype: The antigen remains undetermined.

The TCR was taken from a woman aged 25-40 years with Graves' ophthalmopathy. Sequenced sample: blood. This chain joins TRBV6-5 and TRBJ2-7, with 12 nucleotides matching TRBD2. Written as DNA, the CDR3 is TGTGCCAGCAGTTCGACTAGCGGGAGTGGCGAGCAGTACTTC. This sequence encodes CASSSTSGSGEQYF.